This TCR beta chain derives from a study of spatial heterogeneity in lung cancer. Noted time point: blood at routine non-recurrence follow-up after resection. Whole RNA came from tumor, nontumor lung or frozen PBMC and was sequenced without being sorted. CDR1 is LNHDA, CDR2 SQIVND, per germline (reference sequence). The CDR3 consists of 16 residues. The ends lost 3 bases at V and 4 bases at J; junction bases unmatched: 7. TCRdb passed the 5' RACE reads through MiXCR, listing each CDR3 protein once. Among some 120,000 distinct CDR3 sequences listed, over 9% were seen once. The sequence came from a male donor with early-stage non-small cell lung cancer. J is TRBJ2-5 and V is TRBV19, with TRBD1 matching over 11 bases. This specimen was PBMCs, taken at follow-up. The CDR3 DNA follows: TGTGCCAGTAGTATTCGGCGGACAGGGGGCAGAGAGACCCAGTACTTC. Protein: CASSIRRTGGRETQYF.